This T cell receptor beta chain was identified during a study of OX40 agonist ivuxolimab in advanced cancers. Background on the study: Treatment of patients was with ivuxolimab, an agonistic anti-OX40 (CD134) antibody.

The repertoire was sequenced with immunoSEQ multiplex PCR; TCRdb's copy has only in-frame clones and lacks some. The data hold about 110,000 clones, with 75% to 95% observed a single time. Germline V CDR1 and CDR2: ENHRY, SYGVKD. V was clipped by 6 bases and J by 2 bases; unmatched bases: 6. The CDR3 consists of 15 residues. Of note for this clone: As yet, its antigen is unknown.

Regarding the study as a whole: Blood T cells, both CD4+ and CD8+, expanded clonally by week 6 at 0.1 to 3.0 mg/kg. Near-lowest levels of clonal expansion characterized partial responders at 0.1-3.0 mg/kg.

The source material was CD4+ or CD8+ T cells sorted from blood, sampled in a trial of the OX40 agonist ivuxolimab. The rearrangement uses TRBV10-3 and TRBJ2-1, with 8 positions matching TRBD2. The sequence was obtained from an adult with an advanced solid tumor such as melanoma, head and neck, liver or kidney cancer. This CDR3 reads CAIRDSGTAYNEQFF. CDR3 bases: TGTGCCATCAGGGATAGCGGGACCGCCTACAATGAGCAGTTCTTC.